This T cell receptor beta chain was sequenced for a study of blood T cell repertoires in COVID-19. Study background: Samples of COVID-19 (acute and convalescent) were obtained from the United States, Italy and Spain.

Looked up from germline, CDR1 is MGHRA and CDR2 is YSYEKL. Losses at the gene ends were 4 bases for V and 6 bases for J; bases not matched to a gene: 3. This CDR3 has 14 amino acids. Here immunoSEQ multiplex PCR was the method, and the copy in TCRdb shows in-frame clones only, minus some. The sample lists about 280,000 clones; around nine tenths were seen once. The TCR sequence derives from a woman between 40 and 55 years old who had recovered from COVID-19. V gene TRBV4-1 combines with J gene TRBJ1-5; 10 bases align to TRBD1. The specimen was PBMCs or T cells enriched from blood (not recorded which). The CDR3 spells CASSLGTGVQPQHF. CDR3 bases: TGCGCCAGCAGCCTGGGGACAGGGGTTCAGCCCCAGCATTTT.